These 27 T cell receptor beta chains share one sample of origin, sequenced in a study of shared clonotypes between healthy human individuals. Measured with immunoSEQ multiplex PCR; TCRdb has only the in-frame clones, and not every one. The data show about 660,000 clones, less than 85% seen once. The material sequenced was memory CD4+ T cells sorted from blood. Subset denoted: CD45RA-negative fraction. The receptors originated from a woman in her twenties or thirties in good health.

J is TRBJ1-1 and V is TRBV7-2; 8 bases agree with TRBD1. Per the germline V gene, CDR1 is SGHTA and CDR2 is FQGNSA. V lost 5 bases and J lost 5; bases outside the gene matches: 7. The CDR3 has 14 amino acids. CDR3 sequence (DNA): TGTGCCAGCAGCCGGACAGGGAAGCAGACTGAAGCTTTCTTT. Translating gives CASSRTGKQTEAFF.

V usage is TRBV7-9 and J usage is TRBJ2-7; D gene ambiguous. The germline gives CDR1 SEHNR, CDR2 FQNEAQ (reference sequence). This CDR3 has 13 amino acids. V was cut by 1 base and J by 5 bases, with 9 bases left in between. The DNA for the CDR3 is TGTGCCAGCAGCTTAGTTCCGGTCGACGAGCAGTACTTC. The encoded protein is CASSLVPVDEQYF.

This chain links TRBV20-1 with TRBJ2-5; D is possibly TRBD1 or TRBD2 (5 bases each). Trimming removed 5 bases from V and 11 bases from J, with 12 bases in between. The germline gives CDR1 DFQATT, CDR2 SNEGSKA (reference sequence). This CDR3 contains 10 residues. CDR3 residues: CSASRGVQYF. DNA for the CDR3: TGCAGTGCTTCAAGAGGGGTGCAGTACTTC.

The chain is built from TRBV2 and TRBJ2-3; 9 bases agree with TRBD2. The CDR3 is made up of 14 amino acids. Per the germline V gene, CDR1 is SNHLY and CDR2 is FYNNEI. V was clipped by 10 bases and J by 0 bases; unmatched bases: 5. CDR3 sequence: CANPSGASTDTQYF. In DNA form, the CDR3 reads TGTGCCAACCCTAGCGGGGCTAGCACAGATACGCAGTATTTT.

The rearrangement joins TRBV6-1 to TRBJ1-5; TRBD1 might be the D (6 bases). V was shortened by 2 bases and J by 7 bases, with 18 bases between the two germline ends. Germline CDR1 reads MNHNS; CDR2 reads SASEGT. The CDR3 contains 16 residues. DNA for the CDR3: TGTGCCAGCAGTGAAACGGGGAGGACAGTCAGCCAGCCCCAGCATTTT. Encoded protein: CASSETGRTVSQPQHF.

As regards this clone: The same CDR3 is also encoded by other DNA sequences in this sample. The V call is TRBV7-7, the J call TRBJ2-3; TRBD2 might be the D (5 bases). Trimming cost V 5 bases and J 0 bases, with 6 bases left between them. This CDR3 is built from 13 residues. Germline V gene data show CDR1 as SSHAT and CDR2 as FNYEAQ (reference sequence). This CDR3 reads CASSRTSTDTQYF. The CDR3 nucleotides are TGTGCCAGCAGCCGGACTAGCACAGATACGCAGTATTTT.

V usage is TRBV27 and J usage is TRBJ2-3; no definite D call. The CDR3 has 13 residues. The V gene lost 0 bases and the J gene lost 3 bases, with 4 bases spanning the gap. The germline V gene has CDR1 MNHEY and CDR2 SMNVEV (reference sequence). The CDR3 region is CASSLSKTDTQYF. As DNA, the CDR3 is TGTGCCAGCAGTTTATCGAAGACAGATACGCAGTATTTT.

The rearrangement joins TRBV6-8 to TRBJ2-2; 12 bases are a match to TRBD2. Germline trimming cut 2 bases from V and 3 bases from J; bases unmatched to any gene: 7. The germline V gene encodes CDR1 MNHGY and CDR2 SAAAGT. The CDR3 loop spans 18 amino acids. CDR3 DNA: TGTGCCAGCAGTTACCCACGGACTAGCGGGATAGACACCGGGGAGCTGTTTTTT. It codes for CASSYPRTSGIDTGELFF.

This clone was seen many times. The rearrangement joins TRBV27 to TRBJ2-7; D possibly corresponds to TRBD2 (6 bases). This CDR3 comprises 18 residues. Germline lookup yields CDR1 MNHEY and CDR2 SMNVEV (reference sequence). Between the trimmed V and J ends, which lost 5 bases and 0 bases, there was a span of 23 bases. Here the CDR3 DNA reads TGTGCCAGCAGTCTACTCCTTCCGCGGAGGGGAGTCTCCTACGAGCAGTACTTC. Encoded protein: CASSLLLPRRGVSYEQYF.

This clone has just a few counts. This chain joins TRBV10-2 and TRBJ2-2; a possible D gene is TRBD2 (6 bases). The germline V gene encodes CDR1 WSHSY and CDR2 SAAADI. V lost 4 bases and J lost 4, with 16 bases in between. CDR3 length: 16 amino acids. DNA of the CDR3: TGCGCCAGCAGTGGAGGAGGGAGTTATTCCACCGGGGAGCTGTTTTTT. It yields the protein CASSGGGSYSTGELFF.

V gene TRBV5-1 combines with J gene TRBJ1-2; D not resolved. The CDR3 is 15 amino acids. The V end was cut by 1 base, the J end by 0 bases, with 10 bases between. Germline V gene lookup returns CDR1 SGHRS and CDR2 YFSETQ. The CDR3 region is CASSLMEGANYGYTF. CDR3 DNA sequence: TGCGCCAGCAGCTTGATGGAGGGCGCTAACTATGGCTACACCTTC.

On this clone itself: The junction does not match germline at one end; this may be a read error. This rearrangement joins TRBV5-1 to TRBJ2-7; 10 bases line up with TRBD2. The CDR3 is made up of 12 amino acids. Per the germline V gene, CDR1 is SGHRS and CDR2 is YFSETQ. The CDR3 nucleotides read TGCGCCAGCAGCTTCCCTACTAGCGGGAACGACTTC. Its protein product is CASSFPTSGNDF.

Comments on this clone: Additional DNA sequences in this sample encode the identical CDR3. This chain connects TRBV10-3 to TRBJ1-5, with TRBD1 matching over 7 bases. Germline trimming cut 6 bases from V and 4 bases from J; bases unmatched to any gene: 3. Germline lookup yields CDR1 ENHRY and CDR2 SYGVKD. This CDR3 region has 13 residues. The CDR3: CAIRGTENQPQHF. CDR3 nucleotide sequence: TGTGCCATCAGGGGGACAGAGAATCAGCCCCAGCATTTT.

This chain uses TRBV28 with TRBJ2-7; tentatively, D is TRBD1 (6 bases). Germline values: CDR1 MDHEN, CDR2 SYDVKM. V dropped 8 bases and J dropped 3 bases, with 20 bases sitting between them. This CDR3 contains 15 residues. CDR3 region: CASGKKTGEIYEQYF. As DNA, the CDR3 is TGTGCCAGCGGAAAAAAGACAGGAGAAATCTACGAGCAGTACTTC.

This chain joins TRBV5-1 and TRBJ2-7, with 10 bases fitting TRBD2. Germline V gene sequence: CDR1 SGHRS, CDR2 YFSETQ. V shed 4 bases, J shed 6 bases, and the junction held 4 bases outside the gene matches. This CDR3 has 13 residues. The CDR3 bases are TGCGCCAGCAGCAGGGAGCGGGAGGGCGAGCAGTACTTC. Residues: CASSREREGEQYF. The entire variable domain, with the rest obtained from reference TRBV5-1 and TRBJ2-7, is as follows: KAGVTQTPRYLIKTRGQQVTLSCSPISGHRSVSWYQQTPGQGLQFLFEYFSETQRNKGNFPGRFSGRQFSNSRSEMNVSTLELGDSALYLCASSREREGEQYFGPGTRLTVT.

The chain employs TRBV5-1 and TRBJ2-7; D remains unclear. The CDR3 runs to 16 residues. CDR1 SGHRS and CDR2 YFSETQ come from the germline V gene. The germline V and J ends were trimmed by 0 bases and 0 bases, with 13 bases remaining between them. CDR3 DNA: TGCGCCAGCAGCTTGGGCCTCGGGTCGGGCTCCTACGAGCAGTACTTC. This translates into CASSLGLGSGSYEQYF.

The table lists this clone with a few counts. V usage is TRBV19 and J usage is TRBJ2-2; D is ambiguous. The CDR3 contains 13 residues. Trimming removed 5 bases at V and 7 bases at J, with 11 bases between. The V gene's germline CDR1 is LNHDA and CDR2 SQIVND (reference sequence). CDR3 DNA: TGTGCCAGTAGTGAAGGGATTGGCGGGGAGCTGTTTTTT. As protein: CASSEGIGGELFF.

This rearrangement joins TRBV19 to TRBJ2-2; 7 nucleotides agree with TRBD1. CDR1 is LNHDA, CDR2 SQIVND, per germline (reference sequence). There are 14 residues in the CDR3. V was clipped by 8 bases and J by 5 bases; unmatched bases: 8. The CDR3 here is CASQETGLTGELFF. The CDR3 DNA is TGTGCCAGTCAGGAGACAGGGCTAACCGGGGAGCTGTTTTTT.

The chain carries TRBV2 and TRBJ1-4; D possibly corresponds to TRBD1 (5 bases). The CDR3 contains 14 residues. The germline V gene encodes CDR1 SNHLY and CDR2 FYNNEI. V was shortened by 2 bases and J by 10 bases, with 14 bases between the two germline ends. The CDR3 loop reads CASSEKQGRLKLFF. The CDR3 DNA follows: TGTGCCAGCAGTGAAAAGCAGGGAAGGCTAAAACTGTTTTTT.

The chain recombines TRBV30 with TRBJ1-4, with a tentative D call TRBD1 (6 bases). The V and J ends lost 1 base and 4 bases respectively, with 13 bases between them. The CDR3 loop spans 15 amino acids. Germline V gene sequence: CDR1 GTSNPN, CDR2 SVGIG (reference sequence). Written as DNA, the CDR3 is TGTGCCTGGAGTGGGGCAGGGGTCGTTAATGAAAAACTGTTTTTT. Its protein product is CAWSGAGVVNEKLFF.

This chain uses TRBV20-1 with TRBJ2-1, with D uncertain. This CDR3 is 11 amino acids long. V shed 2 bases and J shed 9 bases, with 8 bases lying between them. Germline V lookup: CDR1 DFQATT, CDR2 SNEGSKA (reference sequence). CDR3 DNA sequence: TGCAGTGCTAGACAGTCTGGTGAGCAGTTCTTC. This sequence encodes CSARQSGEQFF.

This clone occurred once. This sequence joins TRBV5-1 and TRBJ2-3; 7 bases fit TRBD1. J lost 2 bases, V lost 5 bases, and 8 bases had no gene match. Looked up from germline, CDR1 is SGHRS and CDR2 is YFSETQ. This CDR3 comprises 15 residues. CDR3 coding DNA: TGCGCCAGCAGGGGGACAGCCCATTTCACAGATACGCAGTATTTT. As protein: CASRGTAHFTDTQYF.

Notes on this clone: The same CDR3 arises from other DNA sequences in this sample as well. The genes are TRBV5-1 and TRBJ2-3; D is uncertain. V was shortened by 0 bases and J by 1 base, with 6 bases between the two germline ends. Germline lookup yields CDR1 SGHRS and CDR2 YFSETQ. This CDR3 contains 14 residues. The CDR3 region is CASSLGAGTDTQYF. In DNA, the CDR3 is TGCGCCAGCAGCTTGGGGGCGGGCACAGATACGCAGTATTTT.

This clone was observed a single time. The chain recombines TRBV6-5 with TRBJ2-1, with 8 bases fitting TRBD1. Germline trimming cut 5 bases from V and 9 bases from J; bases unmatched to any gene: 12. The CDR3 contains 15 residues. The V gene's germline CDR1 is MNHEY and CDR2 SVGAGI. The CDR3 DNA is TGTGCCAGCAGTAACAGGGGGGTAGTTCGGGGTGAGCAGTTCTTC. This encodes CASSNRGVVRGEQFF.

In this sample, this clone turned up a few times. V and J are TRBV25-1 and TRBJ2-5; D is tentatively TRBD1 or TRBD2 (6 bases each). Germline CDR1 and CDR2: MGHDK and SYGVNS. The germline V and J ends were trimmed by 7 bases and 5 bases, with 17 bases remaining between them. The CDR3 has 14 amino acids. CDR3 bases: TGTGCCAGCACCTCTTCTGGGGGGCGGGAGACCCAGTACTTC. It translates to CASTSSGGRETQYF.

As concerns this clone: This sample includes further DNA sequences coding for the same CDR3. The chain couples TRBV11-2 to TRBJ2-3, with no clear D. The CDR3 runs 13 residues. Germline V gives CDR1 SGHAT, CDR2 FQNNGV. The V end lost 1 base, the J end lost 1 base, and 3 bases lay between the germline ends. Here the CDR3 reads CASSLGGTDTQYF. In DNA form, the CDR3 reads TGTGCCAGCAGCTTAGGCGGCACAGATACGCAGTATTTT.

The rearrangement links TRBV29-1 to TRBJ2-1; TRBD2 agrees at 14 bases. Trimming took 7 bases from V and 7 from J; bases not matched to a gene: 6. Germline assignment: CDR1 SQVTM and CDR2 ANQGSEA. The CDR3 is 14 amino acids. CDR3 nucleotide sequence: TGCAGCGATACCGGGACTAGCGGGAGAAATGAGCAGTTCTTC. Amino acid sequence: CSDTGTSGRNEQFF.